This is a list of T cell receptor beta chains from one sample in a study of cytomegalovirus exposure and HLA in healthy donors. Data came from immunoSEQ multiplex PCR; TCRdb stores just in-frame clones and leaves some out. Here the sample spans around 190,000 clones, around 77% being singletons. Sequencing input: PBMCs. The receptor set was obtained from a man in his 60s in good health and CMV-seronegative. The CDR3 runs from the conserved cysteine through the conserved F or W. D genes are given only for firm matches. The size of a clone is reported for some rows only, either as once, few or many, or as a class for expanded clones.

J gene | clone size | D gene | V gene | CDR3 protein | CDR3 DNA
TRBJ2-5 | - | - | TRBV6-1 | CASNVAQGNQYF | TGTGCCAGCAACGTCGCCCAGGGGAACCAGTACTTC
TRBJ2-1 | - | TRBD2 | TRBV10-3 | CAISRAGTSGNNEQFF | TGTGCCATCAGCCGAGCAGGGACTAGCGGGAACAATGAGCAGTTCTTC
TRBJ1-2 | - | - | TRBV19 | CASSPLDLGYGYTF | TGTGCCAGTAGCCCCCTAGACCTTGGCTATGGCTACACCTTC
TRBJ2-5 | - | TRBD2 | TRBV14 | CASSRDYPGETQYF | TGTGCCAGCAGCCGGGACTATCCCGGGGAGACCCAGTACTTC
TRBJ2-1 | - | - | TRBV20-1 | CSASPLVWFF | TGCAGTGCTAGTCCACTTGTTTGGTTCTTC
TRBJ2-1 | - | TRBD1 | TRBV19 | CASSTQGTYNEQFF | TGTGCCAGTAGTACACAGGGGACGTACAATGAGCAGTTCTTC
TRBJ1-2 | - | - | TRBV5-4 | CASSFRLDGYTF | TGTGCCAGCAGCTTTCGCCTCGACGGGTACACCTTC
TRBJ2-3 | - | - | TRBV10-3 | CAISESSGTDTQYF | TGTGCCATCAGTGAGTCGTCGGGCACAGATACGCAGTATTTT
TRBJ1-4 | - | - | TRBV29-1 | CSARGRVGATNEKLFF | TGCAGCGCACGCGGCAGGGTCGGCGCAACTAATGAAAAACTGTTTTTT
TRBJ1-5 | - | - | TRBV6-5 | CASSGATGGNQPQHF | TGTGCCAGCAGTGGGGCGACAGGTGGCAATCAGCCCCAGCATTTT
TRBJ1-4 | once | - | TRBV18 | CASSGLTGANEKLFF | TGTGCCAGCTCAGGCCTAACGGGAGCTAATGAAAAACTGTTTTTT
TRBJ1-2 | - | - | TRBV7-2 | CASSQGPLYGYTF | TGTGCCAGCAGCCAGGGGCCCCTCTATGGCTACACCTTC
TRBJ1-5 | - | - | TRBV2 | CASSLPTGHQHF | TGTGCCAGCAGCCTACCAACAGGGCACCAGCATTTT
TRBJ1-1 | - | - | TRBV2 | CASRVKEGNTEAFF | TGTGCCAGCAGAGTGAAGGAGGGGAACACTGAAGCTTTCTTT
TRBJ2-1 | - | TRBD1 | TRBV5-1 | CASSISRGGEQFF | TGCGCCAGCAGCATAAGTAGAGGGGGCGAGCAGTTCTTC
TRBJ1-5 | - | - | TRBV2 | CASSAPSGGGLNQPQHF | TGTGCCAGCAGTGCACCATCGGGCGGGGGGCTAAATCAGCCCCAGCATTTT
TRBJ2-7 | - | - | TRBV5-4 | CASSSGGGREQYF | TGTGCCAGCAGCTCGGGGGGCGGGCGCGAGCAGTACTTC
TRBJ1-1 | - | - | TRBV4-3 | CASSQGAGKATEAFF | TGCGCCAGCAGCCAAGGGGCGGGAAAGGCCACTGAAGCTTTCTTT
TRBJ1-6 | - | - | TRBV6-5 | CASSRQNNSPLHF | TGTGCCAGCAGTAGACAGAATAATTCACCCCTCCACTTT
TRBJ1-4 | - | - | TRBV2 | CASSEGLSNEKLFF | TGTGCCAGCAGTGAGGGACTGAGTAATGAAAAACTGTTTTTT
TRBJ2-5 | - | - | TRBV7-6 | CASSLAYELGAQETQYF | TGTGCCAGCAGCTTAGCCTACGAACTGGGGGCCCAAGAGACCCAGTACTTC
TRBJ1-2 | - | - | TRBV13 | CASSADDRENYGYTF | TGTGCCAGCAGCGCTGACGATCGGGAGAACTATGGCTACACCTTC
TRBJ2-5 | - | TRBD2 | TRBV2 | CASSPLTSGGVEIQYF | TGTGCCAGCAGTCCCCTGACTAGCGGGGGGGTTGAGATCCAGTACTTC
TRBJ2-7 | - | TRBD1 | TRBV5-1 | CASSVGTASYEQYF | TGCGCCAGCAGCGTCGGGACAGCATCCTACGAGCAGTACTTC
TRBJ1-2 | few | TRBD1 | TRBV27 | CASSSTGTVDYGYTF | TGTGCCAGCAGCTCCACCGGGACAGTGGACTATGGCTACACCTTC
TRBJ1-2 | - | - | TRBV25-1 | CASSEVGEKERVYGYTF | TGTGCCAGCAGTGAAGTAGGGGAAAAAGAAAGGGTTTATGGCTACACCTTC
TRBJ2-7 | - | TRBD1 | TRBV7-9 | CASSSPGQGDYEQYF | TGTGCCAGCAGCTCTCCGGGACAGGGGGATTACGAGCAGTACTTC
TRBJ1-4 | - | TRBD1 | TRBV19 | CASSIGTGGAYEKLFF | TGTGCCAGTAGTATAGGCACAGGGGGCGCCTATGAAAAACTGTTTTTT
TRBJ1-4 | - | - | TRBV18 | CASSSTGVANEKLFF | TGTGCCAGCTCGTCGACAGGAGTCGCTAATGAAAAACTGTTTTTT
TRBJ1-1 | - | - | TRBV19 | CASSQGRNTEAFF | TGTGCCAGTTCACAGGGCCGGAACACTGAAGCTTTCTTT
TRBJ2-5 | once | TRBD1 | TRBV28 | CASSPQGLDRQLQETQYF | TGTGCCAGCAGCCCCCAGGGTTTGGACAGGCAACTCCAAGAGACCCAGTACTTC
TRBJ1-4 | few | TRBD1 | TRBV6-5 | CASKSGTGSEKLFF | TGTGCCAGCAAATCCGGGACAGGGAGTGAAAAACTGTTTTTT
TRBJ1-6 | - | - | TRBV14 | CASSQDLAYNSPLHF | TGTGCCAGCAGCCAAGATCTCGCCTATAATTCACCCCTCCACTTT
TRBJ2-5 | - | - | TRBV9 | CASSVATLTRRGEETQYF | TGTGCCAGCAGCGTAGCTACCCTAACACGGCGGGGAGAAGAGACCCAGTACTTC
TRBJ1-2 | - | - | TRBV29-1 | CSVDRGIDGYTF | TGCAGCGTTGATCGAGGGATTGATGGCTACACCTTC
TRBJ1-4 | - | - | TRBV10-3 | CAISESGEALFF | TGTGCCATCAGTGAGTCGGGGGAGGCCCTGTTTTTT
TRBJ2-1 | - | TRBD1 | TRBV5-1 | CASSLEYRGGQGYNEQFF | TGCGCCAGCAGCTTGGAGTATCGTGGGGGACAGGGCTACAATGAGCAGTTCTTC